These 16 T cell receptor beta chains originate from one sample sequenced in a study of technical replicates of blood from a handful of donors. Method: immunoSEQ multiplex PCR; TCRdb's copy keeps in-frame clones and lacks some. The sample includes 87,000 or so clones, around 95% of them seen just once. The source material was T cells isolated from PBMCs. The receptors shown here come from a human donor in good health.

The chain has TRBV7-3 and TRBJ2-7, with 10 nucleotides matching TRBD2. Per the germline V gene, CDR1 is SGHTA and CDR2 is FQGTGA. The CDR3 contains 14 residues. Germline trimming cut 5 bases from V and 0 bases from J; bases unmatched to any gene: 1. CDR3 DNA sequence: TGTGCCAGCAGCCCTAGCGGGAGCTCCTACGAGCAGTACTTC. This encodes CASSPSGSSYEQYF.

This sequence joins TRBV4-3 and TRBJ2-3, with 7 bases aligning to TRBD1. V lost 0 bases and J lost 5; bases outside the gene matches: 14. Germline-derived CDR1 and CDR2 are LGHNA and YSLEER. CDR3 size: 18 residues. This CDR3 is CASSQDTIGTEHGDTQYF. The CDR3 bases are TGCGCCAGCAGCCAAGACACTATCGGGACAGAGCACGGAGATACGCAGTATTTT.

This chain connects TRBV7-2 to TRBJ2-7, with TRBD2 matching over 9 bases. This CDR3 spans 15 amino acids. Germline CDR1 SGHTA, CDR2 FQGNSA. V was pared by 5 bases and J by 1 base, with 6 bases of the junction left unmatched. CDR3 coding DNA: TGTGCCAGCAGCCTAGGACTAGCGCCTTCCTACGAGCAGTACTTC. It encodes CASSLGLAPSYEQYF.

The V call is TRBV11-3, the J call TRBJ1-1; the match to TRBD1 covers 8 bases. Germline CDR1 reads SGHNT; CDR2 reads YENEEA. The CDR3 runs 14 residues. Trimming removed 5 bases from V and 5 bases from J; junction bases left unmatched: 7. The CDR3 sequence is CASSPRQGWTEAFF. CDR3 nucleotides: TGTGCCAGCAGCCCTAGACAGGGGTGGACTGAAGCTTTCTTT.

V usage is TRBV5-4 and J usage is TRBJ2-5, with 10 bases lining up with TRBD1. J gave up 5 bases and V 4 bases, and 5 bases lay outside the gene matches. The length of the CDR3 is 14 residues. Germline lookup yields CDR1 SGHNT and CDR2 YYREEE (reference sequence). CDR3 DNA sequence: TGTGCCAGCAGCGTGGACAGGGGGTTTGAGACCCAGTACTTC. Translating gives CASSVDRGFETQYF.

The rearrangement joins TRBV28 to TRBJ1-1; 7 positions agree with TRBD1. The ends lost 2 bases at V and 3 bases at J; junction bases unmatched: 9. There are 16 residues in the CDR3. Germline CDR1 MDHEN, CDR2 SYDVKM. The CDR3 DNA reads as TGTGCCAGCAGTTTAGATTTCGTAGGGGGCTACACTGAAGCTTTCTTT. Translation: CASSLDFVGGYTEAFF.

The chain couples TRBV19 to TRBJ2-1, with TRBD1 matching 10 bases. CDR3 length: 15 residues. CDR1 and CDR2 from the germline V gene are LNHDA and SQIVND (reference sequence). The J segment lost 12 bases and the V segment lost 3 bases, leaving 11 bases of the junction unmatched. The CDR3 DNA reads TGTGCCAGTAGTATTGGGACAGGGGTCTCCTGGGCGCAGTTCTTC. Translated: CASSIGTGVSWAQFF.

The genes are TRBV5-4 and TRBJ2-3; a possible D gene is TRBD2 (5 bases). The V end was cut by 0 bases, the J end by 4 bases, with 12 bases between. The germline V gene has CDR1 SGHNT and CDR2 YYREEE (reference sequence). The CDR3 has 15 residues. CDR3 bases: TGTGCCAGCAGCTTGGCGGGAAGTTTAGCAGATACGCAGTATTTT. This translates into CASSLAGSLADTQYF. The entire variable domain, with the rest obtained from reference TRBV5-4 and TRBJ2-3, is as follows: ETGVTQSPTHLIKTRGQQVTLRCSSQSGHNTVSWYQQALGQGPQFIFQYYREEENGRGNFPPRFSGLQFPNYSSELNVNALELDDSALYLCASSLAGSLADTQYFGPGTRLTVL.

The CDR3 region is CASSPPGVGSYNEQFF. In DNA, the CDR3 is TGTGCCAGCTCACCACCGGGAGTTGGGTCCTACAATGAGCAGTTCTTC. The rearrangement links TRBV18 to TRBJ2-1; a weak D match, TRBD2 (5 bases). V was clipped by 0 bases and J by 1 base, with 10 bases between them. The CDR3 is made up of 16 amino acids. In germline, CDR1 is KGHSH, CDR2 LQKENI.

The chain links TRBV11-2 to TRBJ1-1, with unresolved D. The CDR3 totals 15 residues. The germline V gene has CDR1 SGHAT and CDR2 FQNNGV. The V and J ends lost 0 bases and 2 bases respectively, with 10 bases between them. Here the CDR3 reads CASSLEGRENTEAFF. DNA of the CDR3: TGTGCCAGCAGCTTAGAAGGACGGGAAAACACTGAAGCTTTCTTT.

The rearrangement links TRBV28 to TRBJ1-2; 10 bases align to TRBD1. V lost 5 bases and J lost 6; bases outside the gene matches: 9. Germline CDR1 MDHEN, CDR2 SYDVKM. The CDR3 runs 15 residues. The CDR3 bases are TGTGCCAGCAGTCCGCCGGGACAGGGGAGCGATGGCTACACCTTC. It yields the protein CASSPPGQGSDGYTF.

This chain uses TRBV9 with TRBJ2-3; maybe TRBD2 (5 bases). The length of the CDR3 is 16 residues. Germline V gene lookup returns CDR1 SGDLS and CDR2 YYNGEE. Trimming left V 0 bases short and J 2 bases short, with 13 bases between. The CDR3 DNA reads as TGTGCCAGCAGCGTAGGGTTGAGGGAACCCACAGATACGCAGTATTTT. Its protein is CASSVGLREPTDTQYF.

This chain connects TRBV7-8 to TRBJ1-2; D might be TRBD1 (5 bases). The CDR3 consists of 15 residues. Germline V lookup: CDR1 SGHVS, CDR2 FQNEAQ. Trimming removed 1 base at V and 4 bases at J, with 13 bases between. CDR3 loop: CASSLEGLGTYGYTF. The CDR3 nucleotides read TGTGCCAGCAGCTTAGAGGGACTGGGGACCTATGGCTACACCTTC. Full variable domain (rest looked up from reference TRBV7-8 and TRBJ1-2): GAGVSQSPRYKVAKRGQDVALRCDPISGHVSLFWYQQALGQGPEFLTYFQNEAQLDKSGLPSDRFFAERPEGSVSTLKIQRTQQEDSAVYLCASSLEGLGTYGYTFGSGTRLTVV.

V usage is TRBV2 and J usage is TRBJ2-3, with 7 bases lining up with TRBD2. The length of the CDR3 is 14 residues. Germline lookup yields CDR1 SNHLY and CDR2 FYNNEI. With 7 bases clipped from V and 5 bases from J, the junction kept 9 bases outside the gene matches. The CDR3 bases are TGTGCCAGCACTCGAGGGAGGGATGGAGATACGCAGTATTTT. Translated, it gives CASTRGRDGDTQYF. The full variable domain, in which reference TRBV2 and TRBJ2-3 provide the parts outside the CDR3, is EPEVTQTPSHQVTQMGQEVILRCVPISNHLYFYWYRQILGQKVEFLVSFYNNEISEKSEIFDDQFSVERPDGSNFTLKIRSTKLEDSAMYFCASTRGRDGDTQYFGPGTRLTVL.

This clone is a singleton in its sample. The chain carries TRBV27 and TRBJ2-5; 8 bases map to TRBD1. After removal of 4 bases from V and 2 bases from J, the junction contained 9 bases not matched to a gene. CDR1 MNHEY and CDR2 SMNVEV come from the germline V gene (reference sequence). CDR3 length: 16 amino acids. The CDR3 here is CASSSYRDRSQETQYF. CDR3 DNA: TGTGCCAGCAGTTCCTACCGGGACAGGTCACAAGAGACCCAGTACTTC.

The gene calls are TRBV6-1 and TRBJ2-1, with 9 bases matching TRBD2. The CDR3 is 14 amino acids. CDR1 is MNHNS, CDR2 SASEGT, per germline. V lost 10 bases to trimming and J lost 0 bases; unmatched junction nucleotides: 4. Here the CDR3 DNA reads TGTGCCATCATTAGCGGGAGCTCCTACAATGAGCAGTTCTTC. It codes for CAIISGSSYNEQFF.